This T cell receptor beta chain is drawn from a study of spatial heterogeneity in lung cancer. Notes on the study in general: Ubiquitous expanded tumor TCRs showed up in blood more at resection than follow-up.

Time point indicated: sample taken at primary tumor resection. Whole RNA obtained from tumor, nontumor lung or frozen PBMC underwent sequencing without sorting. The donors comprised some 72 untreated early-stage non-small cell lung cancer patients. V lost 0 bases to trimming and J lost 7 bases, with 9 bases between them. The length of the CDR3 is 13 residues. The V gene's germline CDR1 is LGHDT and CDR2 YNNKEL (reference sequence). From the 5' RACE reads, TCRdb called clonotypes with MiXCR, one entry per CDR3 protein. The sample lists some 23,000 distinct CDR3 sequences, approximately 6.6% occurring once. The sample holds many counts of this clonotype. Its antigen remains unidentified.

This chain links TRBV3-1 with TRBJ1-2, with a weak D call TRBD1 (5 bases). The TCR originated in a male donor with early-stage non-small cell lung cancer. The sequences come from PBMCs, collected at surgery. The DNA of the CDR3 is TGTGCCAGCAGCCAAGATGAGGGGTTTGGCTACACCTTC. It is translated as CASSQDEGFGYTF.